What follows describes a single TCR beta chain. Its antigen is as yet unknown. This specimen comes from a study of beta chain features in type 1 diabetes. Study observations and caveats: Among patients with Type 1 diabetes, TCRB CDR3s were moderately but significantly shorter in every one of the four CD4+ subsets.

Germline CDR1 reads SQVTM; CDR2 reads ANQGSEA. Deletions cut 7 bases from V and 2 bases from J, with 14 bases between. This CDR3 contains 14 residues. The investigators reverse transcribed all of the isolated RNA, so they sequenced expressed TCRB transcripts. This table comes from immunoSEQ multiplex PCR, and its TCRdb copy is limited to in-frame clones, with some not included. This table has more than 300,000 clones, 10% to 15% appearing once. The chain joins TRBV29-1 to TRBJ2-2, with a tentative D call TRBD2 (7 bases). The specimen sequenced was naive CD4+ T cells from blood. The receptor was isolated from a woman aged 18-29 years with type 1 diabetes. The CDR3 spells CSAGGGLNTGELFF. CDR3 nucleotides: TGCAGCGCTGGGGGGGGCCTAAACACCGGGGAGCTGTTTTTT.